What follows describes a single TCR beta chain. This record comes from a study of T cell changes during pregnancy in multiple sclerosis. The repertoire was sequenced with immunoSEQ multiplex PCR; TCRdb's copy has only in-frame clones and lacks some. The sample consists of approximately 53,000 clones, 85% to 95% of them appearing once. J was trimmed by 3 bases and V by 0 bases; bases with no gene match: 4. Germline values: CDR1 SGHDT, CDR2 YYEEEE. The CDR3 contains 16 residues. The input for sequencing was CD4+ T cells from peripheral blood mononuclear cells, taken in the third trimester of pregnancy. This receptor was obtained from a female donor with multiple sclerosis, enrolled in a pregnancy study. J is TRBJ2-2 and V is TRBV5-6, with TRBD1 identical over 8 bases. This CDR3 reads CASSLVDRGDTGELFF. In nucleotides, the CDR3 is TGTGCCAGCAGCTTGGTAGACAGGGGTGACACCGGGGAGCTGTTTTTT.